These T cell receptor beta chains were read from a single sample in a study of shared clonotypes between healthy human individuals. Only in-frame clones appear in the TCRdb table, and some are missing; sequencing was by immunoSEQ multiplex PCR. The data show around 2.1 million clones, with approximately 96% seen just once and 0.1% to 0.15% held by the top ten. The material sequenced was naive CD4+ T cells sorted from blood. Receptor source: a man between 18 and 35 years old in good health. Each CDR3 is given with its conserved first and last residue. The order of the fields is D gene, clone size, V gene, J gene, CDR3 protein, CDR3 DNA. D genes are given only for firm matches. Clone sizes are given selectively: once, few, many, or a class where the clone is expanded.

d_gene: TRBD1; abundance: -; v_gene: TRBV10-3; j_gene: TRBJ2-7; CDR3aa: CAVTGTGGREQYF; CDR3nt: TGTGCCGTCACCGGGACAGGGGGACGCGAGCAGTACTTC
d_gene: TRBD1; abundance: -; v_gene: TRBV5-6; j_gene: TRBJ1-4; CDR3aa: CASSPGGRGRGFEKLFF; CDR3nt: TGTGCCAGCAGCCCGGGGGGCAGGGGGCGCGGTTTTGAAAAACTGTTTTTT
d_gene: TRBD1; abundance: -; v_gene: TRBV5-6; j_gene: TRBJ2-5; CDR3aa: CASSPMDRPYRETQYF; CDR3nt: TGTGCCAGCAGCCCTATGGACAGGCCTTACCGAGAGACCCAGTACTTC
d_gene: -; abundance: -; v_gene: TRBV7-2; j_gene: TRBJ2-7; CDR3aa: CASSLDRRYEQYF; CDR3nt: TGTGCCAGCAGCTTAGACAGGAGGTACGAGCAGTACTTC
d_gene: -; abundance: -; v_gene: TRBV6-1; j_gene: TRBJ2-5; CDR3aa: CASSDDRDPGETQYF; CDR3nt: TGTGCCAGCAGTGACGACCGGGACCCAGGGGAGACCCAGTACTTC
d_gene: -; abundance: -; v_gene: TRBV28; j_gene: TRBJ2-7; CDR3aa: CATSSAQAYEQYF; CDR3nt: TGTGCCACCTCCTCGGCGCAGGCCTACGAGCAGTACTTC
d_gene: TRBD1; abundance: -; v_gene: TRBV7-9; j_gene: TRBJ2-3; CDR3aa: CASTNVGDRSSDTQYF; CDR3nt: TGTGCCAGCACCAACGTCGGGGACAGGTCATCGGATACGCAGTATTTT
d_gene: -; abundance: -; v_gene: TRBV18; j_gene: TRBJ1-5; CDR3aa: CASSPKQMEWTAHQHF; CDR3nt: TGTGCCAGCTCACCAAAGCAAATGGAATGGACCGCTCATCAGCATTTT
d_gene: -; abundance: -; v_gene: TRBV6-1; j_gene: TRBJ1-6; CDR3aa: CASSGGVVDNSPLHF; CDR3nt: TGTGCCAGCAGTGGGGGGGTTGTGGATAATTCACCCCTCCACTTT
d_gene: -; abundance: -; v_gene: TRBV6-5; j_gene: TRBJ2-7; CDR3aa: CASSYSAGEVYEQYF; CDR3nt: TGTGCCAGCAGTTACTCGGCAGGGGAGGTCTACGAGCAGTACTTC
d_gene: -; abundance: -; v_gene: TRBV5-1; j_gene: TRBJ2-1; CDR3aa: CASSPGLSYNEQFF; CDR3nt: TGCGCCAGCAGCCCGGGACTTTCCTACAATGAGCAGTTCTTC
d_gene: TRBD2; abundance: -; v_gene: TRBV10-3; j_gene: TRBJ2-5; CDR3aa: CAISDGLAGVKTQYF; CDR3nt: TGTGCCATCAGCGATGGACTAGCGGGAGTGAAGACCCAGTACTTC
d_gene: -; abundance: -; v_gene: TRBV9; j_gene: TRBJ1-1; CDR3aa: CASSVVGVKGTEAFF; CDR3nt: TGTGCCAGCAGCGTAGTGGGGGTCAAGGGCACTGAAGCTTTCTTT
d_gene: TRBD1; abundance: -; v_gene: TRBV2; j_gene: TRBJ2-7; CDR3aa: CASGTGKSPKLAYEQYF; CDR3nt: TGTGCCAGTGGGACAGGGAAATCCCCCAAGTTAGCCTACGAGCAGTACTTC
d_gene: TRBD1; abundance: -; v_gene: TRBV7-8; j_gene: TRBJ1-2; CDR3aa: CASSFRGQGSYGYTF; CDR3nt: TGTGCCAGCAGCTTTAGAGGACAGGGTTCCTATGGCTACACCTTC
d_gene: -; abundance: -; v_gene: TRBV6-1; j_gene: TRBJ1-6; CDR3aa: CASSEASGNSPLHF; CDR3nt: TGTGCCAGCAGTGAAGCTTCGGGGAATTCACCCCTCCACTTT
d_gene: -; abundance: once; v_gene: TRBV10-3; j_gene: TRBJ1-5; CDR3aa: CAISEAERGNQPQHF; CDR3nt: TGTGCCATCAGTGAGGCTGAACGGGGCAATCAGCCCCAGCATTTT
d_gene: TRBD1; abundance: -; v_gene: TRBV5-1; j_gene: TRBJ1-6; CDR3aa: CASSHDRDNSPLHF; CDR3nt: TGCGCCAGCAGCCACGACAGGGATAATTCACCCCTCCACTTT
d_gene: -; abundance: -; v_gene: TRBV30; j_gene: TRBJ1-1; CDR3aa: CAWASSGLSAFF; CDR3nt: TGTGCCTGGGCAAGTTCAGGGCTTTCAGCTTTCTTT
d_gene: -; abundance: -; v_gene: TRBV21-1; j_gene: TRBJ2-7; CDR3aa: CASKPGPPNYEQYF; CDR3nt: TGTGCCAGCAAACCGGGACCACCAAACTACGAGCAGTACTTC
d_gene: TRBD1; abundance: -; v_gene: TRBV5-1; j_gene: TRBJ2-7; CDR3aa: CASSMGQGNEQYF; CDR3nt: TGCGCCAGCAGCATGGGACAGGGCAACGAGCAGTACTTC
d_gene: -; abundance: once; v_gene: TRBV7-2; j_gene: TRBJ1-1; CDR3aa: CASSLLRDVNTEAFF; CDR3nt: TGTGCCAGCAGCTTACTCAGGGATGTGAACACTGAAGCTTTCTTT
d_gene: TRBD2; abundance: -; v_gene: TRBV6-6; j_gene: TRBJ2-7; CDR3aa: CASSYSYGGTTYEQYF; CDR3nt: TGTGCCAGCAGTTACTCGTACGGGGGGACCACCTACGAGCAGTACTTC
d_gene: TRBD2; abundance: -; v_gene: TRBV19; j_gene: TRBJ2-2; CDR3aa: CATRGEGTTGELFF; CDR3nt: TGTGCCACCAGAGGGGAGGGAACAACCGGGGAGCTGTTTTTT
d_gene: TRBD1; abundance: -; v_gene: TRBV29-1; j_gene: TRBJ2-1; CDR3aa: CSGGDRAPYNEQFF; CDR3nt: TGCAGCGGTGGGGACAGGGCCCCTTACAATGAGCAGTTCTTC
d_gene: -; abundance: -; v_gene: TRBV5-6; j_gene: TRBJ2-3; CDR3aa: CASSLAIKTDTQYF; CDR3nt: TGTGCCAGCAGCTTGGCCATCAAGACAGATACGCAGTATTTT
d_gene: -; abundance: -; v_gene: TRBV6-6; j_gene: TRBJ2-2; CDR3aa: CASSRTEGTGELFF; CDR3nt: TGTGCCAGCAGTAGGACAGAGGGGACCGGGGAGCTGTTTTTT
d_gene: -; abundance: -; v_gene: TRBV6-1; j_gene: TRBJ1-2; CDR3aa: CASSLGLGGYTF; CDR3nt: TGTGCCAGCAGTTTAGGGCTAGGTGGCTACACCTTC
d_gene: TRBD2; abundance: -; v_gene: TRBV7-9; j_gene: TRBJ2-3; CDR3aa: CASSLAVAGATDTQYF; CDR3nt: TGTGCCAGCAGCTTAGCGGTAGCGGGGGCCACAGATACGCAGTATTTT
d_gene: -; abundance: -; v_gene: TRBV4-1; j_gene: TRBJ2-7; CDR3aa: CASSGTDSYEQYF; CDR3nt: TGCGCCAGCAGTGGGACGGACTCCTACGAGCAGTACTTC
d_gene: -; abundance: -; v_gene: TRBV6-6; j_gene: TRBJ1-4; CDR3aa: CASSYPLSTNEKLFF; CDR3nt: TGTGCCAGCAGTTACCCGTTATCAACTAATGAAAAACTGTTTTTT
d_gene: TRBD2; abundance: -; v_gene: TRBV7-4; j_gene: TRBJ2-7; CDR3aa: CASSSLDRTSGRDYEQYF; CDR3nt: TGTGCCAGCAGCTCGTTAGATAGGACTAGCGGGAGGGATTACGAGCAGTACTTC
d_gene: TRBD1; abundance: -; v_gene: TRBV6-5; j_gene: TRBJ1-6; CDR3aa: CASTGQGFNSPLHF; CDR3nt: TGTGCCAGCACGGGACAGGGTTTTAATTCACCCCTCCACTTT
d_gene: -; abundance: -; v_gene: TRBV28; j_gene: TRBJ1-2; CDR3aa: CASSRVNGYGYTF; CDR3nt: TGTGCCAGCAGTCGGGTCAATGGCTATGGCTACACCTTC